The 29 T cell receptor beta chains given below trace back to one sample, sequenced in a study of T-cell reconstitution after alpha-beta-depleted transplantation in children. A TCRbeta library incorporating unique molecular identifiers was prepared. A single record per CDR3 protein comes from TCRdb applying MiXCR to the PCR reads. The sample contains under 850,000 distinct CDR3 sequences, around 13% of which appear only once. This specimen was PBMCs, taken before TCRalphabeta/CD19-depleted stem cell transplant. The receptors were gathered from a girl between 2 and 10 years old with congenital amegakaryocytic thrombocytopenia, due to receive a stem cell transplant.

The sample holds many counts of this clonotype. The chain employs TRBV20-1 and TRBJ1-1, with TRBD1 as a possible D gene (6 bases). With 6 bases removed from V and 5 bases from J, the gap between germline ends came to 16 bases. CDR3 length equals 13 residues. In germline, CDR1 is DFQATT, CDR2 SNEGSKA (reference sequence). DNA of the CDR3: TGCAGTGCACCGAAGACAGGACGAACTGAAGCTTTCTTT. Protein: CSAPKTGRTEAFF.

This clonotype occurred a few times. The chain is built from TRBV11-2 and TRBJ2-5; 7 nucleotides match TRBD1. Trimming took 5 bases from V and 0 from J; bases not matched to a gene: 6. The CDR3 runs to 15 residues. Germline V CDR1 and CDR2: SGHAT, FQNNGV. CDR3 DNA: TGTGCCAGCAGCATGACAGGGAACGACCAAGAGACCCAGTACTTC. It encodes CASSMTGNDQETQYF. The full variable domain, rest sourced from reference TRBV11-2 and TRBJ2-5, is EAGVAQSPRYKIIEKRQSVAFWCNPISGHATLYWYQQILGQGPKLLIQFQNNGVVDDSQLPKDRFSAERLKGVDSTLKIQPAKLEDSAVYLCASSMTGNDQETQYFGPGTRLLVL.

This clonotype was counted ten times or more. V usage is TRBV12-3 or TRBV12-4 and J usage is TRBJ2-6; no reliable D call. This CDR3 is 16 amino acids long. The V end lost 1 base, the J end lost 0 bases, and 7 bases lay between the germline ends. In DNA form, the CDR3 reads TGTGCCAGCAGTTTAGGTAGTAACTCTGGGGCCAACGTCCTGACTTTC. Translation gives CASSLGSNSGANVLTF.

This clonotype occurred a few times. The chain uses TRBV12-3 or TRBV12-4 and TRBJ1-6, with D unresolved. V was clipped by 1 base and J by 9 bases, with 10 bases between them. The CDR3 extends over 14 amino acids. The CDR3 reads CASSLDQLSSPLHF. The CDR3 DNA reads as TGTGCCAGCAGTTTAGACCAGTTGAGTTCACCCCTCCACTTT.

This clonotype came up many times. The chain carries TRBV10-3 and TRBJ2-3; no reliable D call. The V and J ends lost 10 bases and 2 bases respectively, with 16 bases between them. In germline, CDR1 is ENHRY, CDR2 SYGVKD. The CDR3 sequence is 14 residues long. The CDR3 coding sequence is TGTGCCACCGCCGCTGGGTACGCCACAGATACGCAGTATTTT. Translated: CATAAGYATDTQYF.

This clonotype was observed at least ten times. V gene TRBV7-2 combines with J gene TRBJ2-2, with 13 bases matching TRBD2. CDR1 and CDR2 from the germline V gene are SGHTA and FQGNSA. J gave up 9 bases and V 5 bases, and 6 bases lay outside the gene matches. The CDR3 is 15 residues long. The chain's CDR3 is CASSPGTSGIRELFF. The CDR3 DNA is TGTGCCAGCAGCCCCGGGACTAGCGGGATTCGGGAGCTGTTTTTT.

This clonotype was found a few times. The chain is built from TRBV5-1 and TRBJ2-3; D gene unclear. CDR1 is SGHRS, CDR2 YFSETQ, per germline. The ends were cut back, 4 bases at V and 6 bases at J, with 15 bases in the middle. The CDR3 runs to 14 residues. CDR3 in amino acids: CASSELGSVDTQYF. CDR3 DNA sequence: TGCGCCAGCAGCGAGCTAGGATCAGTGGATACGCAGTATTTT.

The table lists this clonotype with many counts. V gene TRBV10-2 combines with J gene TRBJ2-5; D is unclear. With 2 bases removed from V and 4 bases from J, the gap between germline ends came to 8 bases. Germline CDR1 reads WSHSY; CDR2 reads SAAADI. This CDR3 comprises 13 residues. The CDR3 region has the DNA TGCGCCAGCAGTGAGACAGCCTCAGAGACCCAGTACTTC. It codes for CASSETASETQYF.

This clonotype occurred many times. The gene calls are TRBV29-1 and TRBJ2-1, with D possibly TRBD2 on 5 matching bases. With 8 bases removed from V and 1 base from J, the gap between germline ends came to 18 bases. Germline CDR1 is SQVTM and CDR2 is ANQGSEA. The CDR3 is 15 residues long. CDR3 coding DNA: TGCAGCCATCAATCCAGGAGGCTTTCCTACAATGAGCAGTTCTTC. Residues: CSHQSRRLSYNEQFF.

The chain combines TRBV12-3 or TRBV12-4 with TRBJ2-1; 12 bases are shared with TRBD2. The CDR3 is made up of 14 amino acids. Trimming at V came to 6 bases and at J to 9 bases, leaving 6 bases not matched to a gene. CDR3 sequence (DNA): TGTGCCAGCAGCCCTGGGACTAGCGGGTTTGAGCAGTTCTTC. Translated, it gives CASSPGTSGFEQFF.

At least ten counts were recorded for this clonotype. CDR3 loop: CSVPPRETQYF. CDR3 sequence (DNA): TGCAGCGTACCGCCGAGGGAGACCCAGTACTTC. The rearrangement joins TRBV29-1 to TRBJ2-5; D uncertain. CDR1 is SQVTM, CDR2 ANQGSEA, per germline. The CDR3 sequence is 11 residues long. V lost 6 bases, J lost 5 bases, and 10 bases lay in between.

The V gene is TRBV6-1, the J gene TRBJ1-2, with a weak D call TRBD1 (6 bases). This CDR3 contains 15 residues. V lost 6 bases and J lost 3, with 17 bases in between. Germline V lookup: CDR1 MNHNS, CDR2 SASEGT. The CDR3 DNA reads TGTGCCAGCAGGCCTCAGGGGTTGAGCTACTATGGCTACACCTTC. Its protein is CASRPQGLSYYGYTF.

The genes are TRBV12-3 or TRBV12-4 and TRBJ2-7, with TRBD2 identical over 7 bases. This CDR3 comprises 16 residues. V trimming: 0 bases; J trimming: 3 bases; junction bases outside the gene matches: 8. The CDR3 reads CASSLASAGEHYEQYF. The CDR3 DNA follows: TGTGCCAGCAGTTTAGCGTCTGCGGGAGAACACTACGAGCAGTACTTC.

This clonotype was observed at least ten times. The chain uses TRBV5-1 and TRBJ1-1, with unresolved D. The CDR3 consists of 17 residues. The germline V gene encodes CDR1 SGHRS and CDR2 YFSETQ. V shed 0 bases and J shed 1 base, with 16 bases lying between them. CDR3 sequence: CASSLDPLGRKNTEAFF. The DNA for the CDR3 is TGCGCCAGCAGCTTGGATCCGCTCGGGCGGAAGAACACTGAAGCTTTCTTT.

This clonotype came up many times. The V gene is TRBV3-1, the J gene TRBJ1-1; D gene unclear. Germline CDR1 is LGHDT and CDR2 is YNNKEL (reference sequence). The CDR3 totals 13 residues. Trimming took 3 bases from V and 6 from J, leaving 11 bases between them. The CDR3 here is CASSQSDWAEAFF. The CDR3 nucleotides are TGTGCCAGCAGCCAGTCCGACTGGGCTGAAGCTTTCTTT.

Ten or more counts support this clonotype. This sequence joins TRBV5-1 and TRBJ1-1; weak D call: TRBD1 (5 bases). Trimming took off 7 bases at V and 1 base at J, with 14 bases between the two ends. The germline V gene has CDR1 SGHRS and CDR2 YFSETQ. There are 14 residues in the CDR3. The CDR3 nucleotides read TGCGCCAGCGAACCGGGACCGCCGAACACTGAAGCTTTCTTT. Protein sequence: CASEPGPPNTEAFF. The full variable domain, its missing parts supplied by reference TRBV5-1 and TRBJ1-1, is KAGVTQTPRYLIKTRGQQVTLSCSPISGHRSVSWYQQTPGQGLQFLFEYFSETQRNKGNFPGRFSGRQFSNSRSEMNVSTLELGDSALYLCASEPGPPNTEAFFGQGTRLTVV.

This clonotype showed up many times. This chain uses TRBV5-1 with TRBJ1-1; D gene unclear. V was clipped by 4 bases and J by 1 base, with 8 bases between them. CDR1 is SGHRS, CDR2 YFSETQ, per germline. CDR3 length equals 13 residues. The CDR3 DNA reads TGCGCCAGCAGCCGGGAACCGAACACTGAAGCTTTCTTT. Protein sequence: CASSREPNTEAFF.

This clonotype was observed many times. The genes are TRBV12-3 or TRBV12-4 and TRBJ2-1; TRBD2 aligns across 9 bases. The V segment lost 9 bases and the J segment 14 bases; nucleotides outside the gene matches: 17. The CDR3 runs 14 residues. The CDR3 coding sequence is TGTGCCAGTAATTTGGGGACTAGCAACCGGAGGGAGTTCTTC. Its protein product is CASNLGTSNRREFF.

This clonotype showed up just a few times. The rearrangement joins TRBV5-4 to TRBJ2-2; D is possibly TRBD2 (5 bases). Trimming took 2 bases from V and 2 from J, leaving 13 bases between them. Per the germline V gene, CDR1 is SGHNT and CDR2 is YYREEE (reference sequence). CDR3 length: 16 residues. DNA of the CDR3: TGTGCCAGCAGCTTTCTCTACGGGGATAACACCGGGGAGCTGTTTTTT. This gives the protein CASSFLYGDNTGELFF.

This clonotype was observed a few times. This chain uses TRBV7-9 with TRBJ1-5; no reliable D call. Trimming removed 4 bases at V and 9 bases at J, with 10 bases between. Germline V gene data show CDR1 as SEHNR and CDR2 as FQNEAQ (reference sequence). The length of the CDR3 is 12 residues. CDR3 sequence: CASSSSIRPQHF. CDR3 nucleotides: TGTGCCAGCAGCTCCTCCATCAGGCCCCAGCATTTT.

The CDR3 DNA reads as TGTGCCTGGCTAACTAGCGGCCAAGAGACCCAGTACTTC. It translates to CAWLTSGQETQYF. This chain links TRBV30 with TRBJ2-5; 8 nucleotides align to TRBD2. The CDR3 has 13 residues. Unmatched junction bases numbered 3, after V lost 5 bases and J lost 1 base. CDR1 is GTSNPN, CDR2 SVGIG, per germline (reference sequence).

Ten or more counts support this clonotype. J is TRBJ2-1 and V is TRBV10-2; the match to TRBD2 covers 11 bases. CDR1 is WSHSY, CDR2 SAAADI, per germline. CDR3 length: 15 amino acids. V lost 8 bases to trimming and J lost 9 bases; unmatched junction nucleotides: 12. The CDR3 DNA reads TGCGCCAGCGGACTACTAGCGGGAGTTCAAAGTGAGCAGTTCTTC. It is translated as CASGLLAGVQSEQFF.

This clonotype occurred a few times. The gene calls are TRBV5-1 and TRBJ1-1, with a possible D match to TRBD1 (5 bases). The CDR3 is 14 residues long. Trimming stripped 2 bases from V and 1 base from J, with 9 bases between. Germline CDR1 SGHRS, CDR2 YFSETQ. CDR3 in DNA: TGCGCCAGCAGCTTACAGGATCCGAACACTGAAGCTTTCTTT. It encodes CASSLQDPNTEAFF.

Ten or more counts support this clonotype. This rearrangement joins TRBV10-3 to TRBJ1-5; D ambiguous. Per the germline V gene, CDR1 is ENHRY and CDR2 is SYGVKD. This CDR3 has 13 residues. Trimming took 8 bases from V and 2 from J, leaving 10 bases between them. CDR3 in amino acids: CAIAPGGNQPQHF. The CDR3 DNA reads TGTGCCATCGCGCCTGGAGGCAATCAGCCCCAGCATTTT.

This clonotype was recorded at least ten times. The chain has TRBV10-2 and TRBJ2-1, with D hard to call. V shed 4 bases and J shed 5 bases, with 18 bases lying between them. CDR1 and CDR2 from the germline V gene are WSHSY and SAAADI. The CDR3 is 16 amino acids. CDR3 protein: CASSGIGSGVNNEQFF. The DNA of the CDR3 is TGCGCCAGCAGTGGGATTGGGTCTGGGGTGAACAATGAGCAGTTCTTC.

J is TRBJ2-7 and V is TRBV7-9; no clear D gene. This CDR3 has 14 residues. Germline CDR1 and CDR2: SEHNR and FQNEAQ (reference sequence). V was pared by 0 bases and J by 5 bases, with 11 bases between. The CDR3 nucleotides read TGTGCCAGCAGCTTAGCATCGAGTACGGACGAGCAGTACTTC. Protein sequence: CASSLASSTDEQYF.

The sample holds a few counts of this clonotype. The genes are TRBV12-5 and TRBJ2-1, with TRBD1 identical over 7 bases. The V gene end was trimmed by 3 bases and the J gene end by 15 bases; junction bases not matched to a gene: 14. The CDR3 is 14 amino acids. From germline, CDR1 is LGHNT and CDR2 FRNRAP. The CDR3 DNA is TGTGCTAGTGGTTTCTTAACGACTGGACAGGCGCCGTTCTTC. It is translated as CASGFLTTGQAPFF.

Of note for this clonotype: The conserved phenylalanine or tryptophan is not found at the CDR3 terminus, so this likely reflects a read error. The CDR3 coding sequence is TGTGCCAGCAGGGCGTCCGGGGAGCTGTTTTAT. It specifies CASRASGELFY. The rearrangement links TRBV28 to TRBJ2-2; D is uncertain. This CDR3 spans 11 amino acids. CDR1 and CDR2 from the germline V gene are MDHEN and SYDVKM. Trimming took off 6 bases at V and 6 bases at J, with 5 bases between the two ends.

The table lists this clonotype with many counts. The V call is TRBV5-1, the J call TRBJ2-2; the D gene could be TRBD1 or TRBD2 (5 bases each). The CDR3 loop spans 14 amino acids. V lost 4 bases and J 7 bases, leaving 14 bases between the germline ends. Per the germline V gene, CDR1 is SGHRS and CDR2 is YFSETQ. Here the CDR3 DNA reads TGCGCCAGCAGCCATGGGGGTTCGGACGGGGAGCTGTTTTTT. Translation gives CASSHGGSDGELFF.